Below, 2 T cell receptor beta chains from the same sample are listed, as sequenced in a study of CD8 T cells in Susac syndrome. The RNA input was roughly 0.45 to 1 ug, and it was reverse transcribed with random hexamers. TCRdb analysed the immunoSEQ multiplex PCR reads with MiXCR anew, one entry per CDR3 protein. The sample yields about 250,000 distinct CDR3 sequences, just over 90% seen once. The source material was CD4+ T cells from PBMCs. The source is a human donor with multiple sclerosis.

V and J are TRBV4-1 and TRBJ2-5; the match to TRBD2 covers 10 bases. After removal of 1 base from V and 3 bases from J, the junction contained 5 bases not matched to a gene. This CDR3 region has 16 residues. CDR1 MGHRA and CDR2 YSYEKL come from the germline V gene. The chain's CDR3 is CASSQGAGGPEETQYF. CDR3 in DNA: TGCGCCAGCAGCCAAGGAGCGGGAGGGCCGGAAGAGACCCAGTACTTC.

The J gene is TRBJ2-5, the V gene TRBV24-1, with D hard to call. This CDR3 region has 13 residues. Trimming stripped 3 bases from V and 4 bases from J, with 8 bases between. Germline V gene data show CDR1 as KGHDR and CDR2 as SFDVKD. CDR3 nucleotide sequence: TGTGCCACCAGTGATCTCACGGGAGAGACCCAGTACTTC. Protein sequence: CATSDLTGETQYF.